Shown below are 31 T cell receptor beta chains from a single sample sequenced in a study of metastatic and nonmetastatic thyroid tumors. Through MiXCR, TCRdb re-clonotyped the PCR reads. The sample lists approximately 30,000 clones, around 4% occurring once. Until they underwent thyroid surgery, no patient had received any treatment. Sequences were obtained from blood. The receptor set was obtained from a male donor with papillary thyroid cancer or a benign thyroid nodule (not recorded which). Some clones in this sample may be carry-over from other donors' samples.

This clone was detected many times. The genes are TRBV29-1 and TRBJ1-5, with TRBD1 as a possible D gene (5 bases). Germline CDR1 reads SQVTM; CDR2 reads ANQGSEA. The CDR3 is 13 amino acids. V lost 0 bases to trimming and J lost 4 bases, with 7 bases between them. CDR3 residues: CSVEEQENQPQHF. The CDR3 DNA follows: TGCAGCGTTGAAGAACAGGAGAATCAGCCCCAGCATTTT. Based on the CDR3 plus reference TRBV29-1 and TRBJ1-5, the full variable domain is SAVISQKPSRDICQRGTSLTIQCQVDSQVTMMFWYRQQPGQSLTLIATANQGSEATYESGFVIDKFPISRPNLTFSTLTVSNMSPEDSSIYLCSVEEQENQPQHFGDGTRLSIL.

V gene TRBV3-1 combines with J gene TRBJ2-1; 7 bases fit TRBD1. The ends lost 1 base at V and 8 bases at J; junction bases unmatched: 11. Germline assignment: CDR1 LGHDT and CDR2 YNNKEL (reference sequence). The CDR3 runs 16 residues. This CDR3 is CASSQGFTGVVDEQFF. The DNA for the CDR3 is TGTGCCAGCAGCCAAGGATTCACAGGGGTAGTTGATGAGCAGTTCTTC.

In this sample, this clone turned up a few times. The rearrangement links TRBV20-1 to TRBJ1-6, with D unresolved. Germline assignment: CDR1 DFQATT and CDR2 SNEGSKA (reference sequence). Trimming stripped 3 bases from V and 9 bases from J, with 9 bases between. CDR3 length equals 12 residues. CDR3 protein: CSARRGFSPLHF. CDR3 nucleotide sequence: TGCAGTGCTAGGCGAGGGTTTTCACCCCTCCACTTT.

The V call is TRBV20-1, the J call TRBJ2-1; 9 bases line up with TRBD1. The CDR3 contains 15 residues. The V gene's germline CDR1 is DFQATT and CDR2 SNEGSKA (reference sequence). In DNA form, the CDR3 reads TGCAGCGCCGAAACCGGGACAGGGAACCGTAATGAGCAGTTCTTC. It specifies CSAETGTGNRNEQFF.

In its sample, this clone is medium-sized (0.01 to 0.1%). The chain carries TRBV6-1 and TRBJ1-5, with D possibly matching TRBD1 (5 bases). V lost 7 bases and J 6 bases, leaving 16 bases between the germline ends. CDR1 is MNHNS and CDR2 is SASEGT in the germline V gene. The CDR3 is 14 residues long. The CDR3 bases are TGTGCCAGCACCGACTGGGGGGGTAGTCAGCCCCAGCATTTT. The encoded protein is CASTDWGGSQPQHF.

In this sample, this clone turned up many times. A much larger clonotype is one base distant, so this may be a read error. The missing conserved phenylalanine or tryptophan at the end of this CDR3 makes a read error likely. The sample has other DNA sequences that encode this CDR3 too. The chain combines TRBV2 with TRBJ2-6, with a tentative D call TRBD1 (6 bases). Trimming cost V 9 bases and J 12 bases, with 12 bases left between them. Germline CDR1 is SNHLY and CDR2 is FYNNEI. The CDR3 has 11 amino acids. The CDR3 bases are TGTGCCAGGGGTCAGGGGACCGTCCTGACTCTC. As protein: CARGQGTVLTL.

This clone was recorded a few times. The chain employs TRBV24-1 and TRBJ1-4, with 10 bases lining up with TRBD1. The CDR3 totals 18 residues. The V gene's germline CDR1 is KGHDR and CDR2 SFDVKD. V shed 4 bases, J shed 3 bases, and the junction held 10 bases outside the gene matches. The CDR3 DNA reads as TGTGCCACCAGTGACTCCCGGGACAGGGGCGCCCCTAATGAAAAACTGTTTTTT. Translation gives CATSDSRDRGAPNEKLFF.

This rearrangement joins TRBV6-2 or TRBV6-3 to TRBJ1-1, with D perhaps TRBD1 (6 bases). V was cut by 10 bases and J by 6 bases, with 21 bases left in between. The CDR3 contains 14 residues. Germline CDR1 MNHEY, CDR2 SVGEGT. CDR3 in amino acids: CATRGGWGGAEAFF. As DNA, the CDR3 is TGTGCCACACGGGGGGGCTGGGGGGGCGCTGAAGCTTTCTTT.

This clone was seen repeatedly, ten times or more. This chain connects TRBV2 to TRBJ2-1, with TRBD1 matching 9 bases. V lost 7 bases to trimming and J lost 4 bases; unmatched junction nucleotides: 11. In germline, CDR1 is SNHLY, CDR2 FYNNEI. The CDR3 covers 16 residues. The CDR3 is CASTRPPGQGYNEQFF. For the CDR3, the DNA is TGTGCCAGCACTAGACCTCCGGGACAGGGTTACAATGAGCAGTTCTTC.

This sequence joins TRBV6-5 and TRBJ2-1; 7 positions agree with TRBD1. V lost 5 bases, J lost 7 bases, and 2 bases stayed unmatched. Germline V lookup: CDR1 MNHEY, CDR2 SVGAGI. The CDR3 contains 12 residues. The CDR3 DNA follows: TGTGCCAGCAGTAACAGGGGAAATGAGCAGTTCTTC. Protein: CASSNRGNEQFF.

This clone was picked up many times. The V and J genes are TRBV28 and TRBJ1-6, with D possibly TRBD1 on 5 matching bases. The CDR3 has 15 amino acids. In germline, CDR1 is MDHEN, CDR2 SYDVKM. V shed 3 bases and J shed 7 bases, with 13 bases lying between them. CDR3 sequence (DNA): TGTGCCAGCAGTTTGAGACAGTCCAGGAATTCACCCCTCCACTTT. Translated, it gives CASSLRQSRNSPLHF. Looking up the rest from reference TRBV28 and TRBJ1-6 gives the full variable domain: DVKVTQSSRYLVKRTGEKVFLECVQDMDHENMFWYRQDPGLGLRLIYFSYDVKMKEKGDIPEGYSVSREKKERFSLILESASTNQTSMYLCASSLRQSRNSPLHFGNGTRLTVT.

This clone was counted between two and nine times. This chain links TRBV20-1 with TRBJ2-3; 9 bases match TRBD2. There are 14 residues in the CDR3. V shed 5 bases, J shed 0 bases, and the junction held 3 bases outside the gene matches. CDR1 is DFQATT, CDR2 SNEGSKA, per germline (reference sequence). The CDR3 spells CSALLAGSTDTQYF. The DNA of the CDR3 is TGCAGTGCTTTGCTAGCGGGAAGCACAGATACGCAGTATTTT.

This clone was seen ten or more times. The chain uses TRBV11-2 and TRBJ2-5, with 10 nucleotides matching TRBD2. The CDR3 loop spans 16 amino acids. V gave up 1 base and J gave up 4 bases; unmatched junction bases: 6. CDR1 and CDR2 (germline): SGHAT, FQNNGV. The CDR3 DNA reads as TGTGCCAGCAGCTTAGTCTTGGCTAGCGGGAGAGAGACCCAGTACTTC. Translating it yields CASSLVLASGRETQYF. The full variable domain, with the rest looked up from reference TRBV11-2 and TRBJ2-5, is EAGVAQSPRYKIIEKRQSVAFWCNPISGHATLYWYQQILGQGPKLLIQFQNNGVVDDSQLPKDRFSAERLKGVDSTLKIQPAKLEDSAVYLCASSLVLASGRETQYFGPGTRLLVL.

This clone was counted only a few times. The chain links TRBV2 to TRBJ2-2; no clear D. The V gene's germline CDR1 is SNHLY and CDR2 FYNNEI. This CDR3 is built from 13 residues. The V gene lost 6 bases and the J gene lost 4 bases, with 9 bases spanning the gap. The CDR3 spells CASRVDGTGELFF. The CDR3 DNA is TGTGCCAGCAGGGTCGATGGCACCGGGGAGCTGTTTTTT.

This rearrangement joins TRBV20-1 to TRBJ2-7; 12 nucleotides align to TRBD2. CDR1 is DFQATT and CDR2 is SNEGSKA in the germline V gene (reference sequence). The CDR3 loop spans 14 amino acids. Trimming cost V 3 bases and J 4 bases; bases outside gene matches: 4. The DNA of the CDR3 is TGCAGTGCTAGGACTAGCGGGAGTTTTTACGAGCAGTACTTC. Its protein product is CSARTSGSFYEQYF.

The table lists this clone with a few counts. At one end the junction does not follow the germline gene, possibly because of a read error. The rearrangement links TRBV10-2 to TRBJ2-7; 8 positions match TRBD2. The CDR3 covers 13 residues. Germline assignment: CDR1 WSHSY and CDR2 SAAADI. CDR3 in amino acids: CASRREVLYEQYF. The CDR3 coding sequence is TGTGCCAGCAGGCGGGAGGTCCTCTACGAGCAGTACTTC.

The rearrangement uses TRBV6-2 or TRBV6-3 and TRBJ1-1; D unresolved. The ends were cut back, 7 bases at V and 14 bases at J, with 23 bases in the middle. CDR1 and CDR2 (germline): MNHEY, SVGEGT. The CDR3 has 13 residues. CDR3 residues: CASNVSRNTEEFF. The CDR3 nucleotides read TGTGCCAGCAATGTGTCGAGGAACACTGAAGAGTTCTTT.

This chain connects TRBV6-1 to TRBJ2-2; D not certain. V lost 6 bases and J lost 2, with 10 bases in between. The CDR3 covers 14 residues. Per germline, CDR1 MNHNS and CDR2 SASEGT. The DNA of the CDR3 is TGTGCCAGCAGACCCCGTACAAACACCGGGGAGCTGTTTTTT. It codes for CASRPRTNTGELFF.

This clone came up a few times. The rearrangement uses TRBV2 and TRBJ1-5; D remains unclear. V shed 6 bases and J shed 1 base, with 13 bases lying between them. CDR1 SNHLY and CDR2 FYNNEI come from the germline V gene. The CDR3 is 15 amino acids. In DNA, the CDR3 is TGTGCCAGCAGAAAAAACCAGGAGAGCAATCAGCCCCAGCATTTT. Its protein is CASRKNQESNQPQHF.

This clone was detected a few times. The chain employs TRBV28 and TRBJ1-2; D may be TRBD1 (6 bases). Germline CDR1 is MDHEN and CDR2 is SYDVKM. This CDR3 contains 15 residues. Trimming took 2 bases from V and 2 from J, leaving 12 bases between them. CDR3 nucleotide sequence: TGTGCCAGCAGTTTAGGGCGGGGGCTCAACTATGGCTACACCTTC. Encoded protein: CASSLGRGLNYGYTF.

The rearrangement uses TRBV18 and TRBJ1-4; possible D gene TRBD1, 5 bases. The V end lost 2 bases, the J end lost 0 bases, and 16 bases lay between the germline ends. The CDR3 spans 18 residues. CDR1 is KGHSH, CDR2 LQKENI, per germline. CDR3 loop: CASSPYQGIFATNEKLFF. Written as DNA, the CDR3 is TGTGCCAGCTCACCATACCAGGGCATTTTTGCAACTAATGAAAAACTGTTTTTT.

This clone was counted at least ten times. The V gene is TRBV20-1, the J gene TRBJ2-1; possible D gene TRBD2, 5 bases. Per germline, CDR1 DFQATT and CDR2 SNEGSKA (reference sequence). The CDR3 contains 13 residues. Trimming removed 3 bases at V and 12 bases at J, with 18 bases between. CDR3 in amino acids: CSASVGKPLGQFF. The DNA for the CDR3 is TGCAGTGCTAGCGTCGGGAAACCTTTAGGGCAGTTCTTC.

This rearrangement joins TRBV6-2 or TRBV6-3 to TRBJ2-7, with D possibly being TRBD2 (5 bases). Deletions cut 7 bases from V and 4 bases from J, with 14 bases between. This CDR3 contains 13 residues. Germline V gene data show CDR1 as MNHEY and CDR2 as SVGEGT. CDR3 DNA: TGTGCCAGCAAGGTGGGTCCGGGGTACGAGCAGTACTTC. Translated: CASKVGPGYEQYF.

This clone was seen many times. This chain connects TRBV4-2 to TRBJ2-7, with no clear D. Trimming shortened V by 4 bases and J by 0 bases, and 7 bases separated the two germline ends. The CDR3 has 13 amino acids. CDR1 LGHNA and CDR2 YNFKEQ come from the germline V gene. The CDR3 DNA follows: TGTGCCAGCAGCCGCGGTATCTCCTACGAGCAGTACTTC. This gives the protein CASSRGISYEQYF.

In its sample, this clone was seen many times. The V and J genes are TRBV7-9 and TRBJ1-2, with a possible D match to TRBD1 (5 bases). Germline loops: CDR1 SEHNR, CDR2 FQNEAQ (reference sequence). The CDR3 extends over 13 amino acids. V was trimmed by 6 bases and J by 1 base, leaving 9 bases between them. CDR3 amino acids: CASSPDSNYGYTF. The CDR3 nucleotides are TGTGCCAGCAGTCCTGACAGTAACTATGGCTACACCTTC.

This clone has ten or more counts. Here the CDR3 DNA reads TGTGCCAGTAAGATTGAAGAGACCCAGTACTTC. Its protein product is CASKIEETQYF. The V gene is TRBV12-3 or TRBV12-4, the J gene TRBJ2-5; no reliable D call. This CDR3 is built from 11 residues. Between the trimmed V and J ends, which lost 9 bases and 3 bases, there was a span of 8 bases.

This clone was observed at least ten times. V is TRBV20-1 and J is TRBJ1-5; 7 bases fit TRBD1. The CDR3 covers 12 residues. After removal of 2 bases from V and 7 bases from J, the junction contained 2 bases not matched to a gene. Germline assignment: CDR1 DFQATT and CDR2 SNEGSKA (reference sequence). CDR3 loop: CSARTGDQPQHF. CDR3 coding DNA: TGCAGTGCTAGAACAGGGGACCAGCCCCAGCATTTT.

This clone was seen at least ten times. The chain is built from TRBV20-1 and TRBJ2-3, with 9 bases fitting TRBD1. The V gene end was trimmed by 3 bases and the J gene end by 4 bases; junction bases not matched to a gene: 11. The CDR3 loop spans 16 amino acids. From germline, CDR1 is DFQATT and CDR2 SNEGSKA (reference sequence). The CDR3 coding sequence is TGCAGTGCTAGTCCGCTACAGGGGGCGCGGTCAGATACGCAGTATTTT. As protein: CSASPLQGARSDTQYF.

The table lists this clone with many counts. The same CDR3 arises from other DNA sequences in this sample as well. The J gene is TRBJ2-5, the V gene TRBV19; 7 bases fit TRBD1. In germline, CDR1 is LNHDA, CDR2 SQIVND (reference sequence). The CDR3 contains 14 residues. The J segment lost 5 bases and the V segment lost 4 bases, leaving 7 bases of the junction unmatched. The CDR3 coding sequence is TGTGCCAGTAGTACCGACAGGGATCGGGAGACCCAGTACTTC. As protein: CASSTDRDRETQYF.

This chain uses TRBV5-1 with TRBJ1-2, with 8 bases lining up with TRBD1. The CDR3 runs to 15 residues. The germline gives CDR1 SGHRS, CDR2 YFSETQ. Trimming cost V 2 bases and J 3 bases; bases outside gene matches: 6. The CDR3 here is CASSFYRGSDYGYTF. The CDR3 DNA sequence: TGCGCCAGCAGCTTTTACAGGGGGTCGGACTATGGCTACACCTTC. Full variable domain (rest looked up from reference TRBV5-1 and TRBJ1-2): KAGVTQTPRYLIKTRGQQVTLSCSPISGHRSVSWYQQTPGQGLQFLFEYFSETQRNKGNFPGRFSGRQFSNSRSEMNVSTLELGDSALYLCASSFYRGSDYGYTFGSGTRLTVV.

There are many counts of this clone. The rearrangement links TRBV19 to TRBJ1-1; D unresolved. The CDR3 contains 17 residues. Germline V gene lookup returns CDR1 LNHDA and CDR2 SQIVND (reference sequence). V was clipped by 3 bases and J by 1 base, with 18 bases between them. DNA for the CDR3: TGTGCCAGTAGTATGAGGTTCGGGAAGCTCAAGAACACTGAAGCTTTCTTT. Amino acids: CASSMRFGKLKNTEAFF.